This note documents a single T cell receptor beta chain sequence. Trimming took 0 bases from V and 10 from J, leaving 8 bases between them. From germline, CDR1 is SGHRS and CDR2 YFSETQ. This CDR3 contains 12 residues. This entry comes from a study of blood T cell repertoires in COVID-19. Study overall: T cells, B-cell-depleted T cells, or PBMCs provided the cDNA or gDNA that served as material.

Study processing details: Amplification from reference gene primers served as the basis for estimated nucleated cell counts. Generated by immunoSEQ multiplex PCR, the TCRdb table keeps only in-frame clones and is missing some. V and J calls and clone size are given by that table; D and trimming were obtained from the DNA. Among about 120,000 clones, roughly 90% were seen once, and the ten largest hold about 8%. The sequenced material came from peripheral blood. V gene TRBV5-1 combines with J gene TRBJ2-1; D might be TRBD1 (6 bases). The source of this sequence is a man in his 70s who had recovered from COVID-19. The CDR3 DNA is TGCGCCAGCAGCTTGGACAGGGACGAGCAGTTCTTC. It specifies CASSLDRDEQFF.